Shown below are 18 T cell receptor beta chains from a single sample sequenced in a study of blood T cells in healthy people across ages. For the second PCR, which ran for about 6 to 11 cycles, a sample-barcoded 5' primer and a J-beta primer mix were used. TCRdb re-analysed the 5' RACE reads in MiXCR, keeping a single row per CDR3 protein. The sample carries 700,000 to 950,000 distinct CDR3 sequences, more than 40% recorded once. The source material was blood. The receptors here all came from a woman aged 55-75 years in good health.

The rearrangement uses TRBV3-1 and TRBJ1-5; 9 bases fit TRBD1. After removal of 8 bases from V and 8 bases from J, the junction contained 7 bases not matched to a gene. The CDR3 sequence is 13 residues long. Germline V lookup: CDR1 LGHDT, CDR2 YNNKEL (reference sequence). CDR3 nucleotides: TGTGCCAGCGGTACAGGGGGCGGAAAGCCCCAGCATTTT. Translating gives CASGTGGGKPQHF. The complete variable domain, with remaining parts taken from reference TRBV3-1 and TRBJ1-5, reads DTAVSQTPKYLVTQMGNDKSIKCEQNLGHDTMYWYKQDSKKFLKIMFSYNNKELIINETVPNRFSPKSPDKAHLNLHINSLELGDSAVYFCASGTGGGKPQHFGDGTRLSIL.

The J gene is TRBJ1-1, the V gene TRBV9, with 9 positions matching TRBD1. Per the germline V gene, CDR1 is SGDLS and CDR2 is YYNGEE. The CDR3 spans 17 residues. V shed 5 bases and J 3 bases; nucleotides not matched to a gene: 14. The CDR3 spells CASRPIVRTGVDTEAFF. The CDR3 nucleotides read TGTGCCAGCAGACCAATCGTGCGGACAGGGGTCGACACTGAAGCTTTCTTT.

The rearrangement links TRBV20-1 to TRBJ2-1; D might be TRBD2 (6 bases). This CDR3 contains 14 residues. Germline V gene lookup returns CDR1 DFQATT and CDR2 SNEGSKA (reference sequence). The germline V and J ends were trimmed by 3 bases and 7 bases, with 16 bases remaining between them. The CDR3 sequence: CSASIGLQPNEQFF. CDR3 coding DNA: TGCAGTGCTAGTATCGGACTACAACCTAATGAGCAGTTCTTC.

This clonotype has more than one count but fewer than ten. CDR3 protein: CASSQVGTSGSVYTQYF. As DNA, the CDR3 is TGTGCCAGCAGCCAAGTAGGGACTAGCGGGAGCGTTTATACGCAGTATTTT. The rearrangement joins TRBV4-2 to TRBJ2-3; 14 bases align to TRBD2. CDR1 and CDR2 from the germline V gene are LGHNA and YNFKEQ. This CDR3 has 17 amino acids. Trimming took 1 base from V and 7 from J; bases not matched to a gene: 7.

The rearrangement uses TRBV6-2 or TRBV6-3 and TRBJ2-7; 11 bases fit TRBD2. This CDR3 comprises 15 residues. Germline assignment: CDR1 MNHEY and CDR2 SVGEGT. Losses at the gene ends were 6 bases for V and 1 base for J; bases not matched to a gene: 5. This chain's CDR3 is CASSPGLAESYEQYF. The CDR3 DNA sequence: TGTGCCAGCAGCCCGGGACTAGCGGAGTCCTACGAGCAGTACTTC.

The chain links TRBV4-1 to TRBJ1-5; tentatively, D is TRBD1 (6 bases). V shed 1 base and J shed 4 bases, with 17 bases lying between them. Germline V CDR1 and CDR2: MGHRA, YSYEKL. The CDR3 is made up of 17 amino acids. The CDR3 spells CASSQGPPGGRNQPQHF. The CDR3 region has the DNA TGCGCCAGCAGCCAAGGGCCTCCGGGGGGCCGAAATCAGCCCCAGCATTTT.

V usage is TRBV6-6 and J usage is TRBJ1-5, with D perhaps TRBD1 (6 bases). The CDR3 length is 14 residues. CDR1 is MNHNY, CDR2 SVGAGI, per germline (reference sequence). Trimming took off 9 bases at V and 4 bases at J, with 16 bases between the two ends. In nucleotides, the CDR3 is TGTGCCAGTTGGGACAACTTTTGGAATCAGCCCCAGCATTTT. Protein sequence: CASWDNFWNQPQHF.

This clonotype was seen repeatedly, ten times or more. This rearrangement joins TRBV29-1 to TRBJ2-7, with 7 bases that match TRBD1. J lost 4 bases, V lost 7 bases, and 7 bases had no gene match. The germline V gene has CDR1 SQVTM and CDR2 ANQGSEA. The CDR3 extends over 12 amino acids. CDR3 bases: TGCAGCGCCGGGACAGCAGATTACGAGCAGTACTTC. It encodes CSAGTADYEQYF.

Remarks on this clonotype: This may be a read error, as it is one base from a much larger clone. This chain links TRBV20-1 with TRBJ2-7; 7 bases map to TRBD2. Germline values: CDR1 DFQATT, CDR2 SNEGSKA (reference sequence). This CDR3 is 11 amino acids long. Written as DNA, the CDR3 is TGCAGTGCTAGAGGGGACTACGAGCAGGACTTC. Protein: CSARGDYEQDF.

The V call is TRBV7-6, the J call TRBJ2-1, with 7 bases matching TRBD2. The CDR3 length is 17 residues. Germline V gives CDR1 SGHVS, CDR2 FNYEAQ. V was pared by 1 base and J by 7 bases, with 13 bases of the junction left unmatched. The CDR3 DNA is TGTGCCAGCAGCTTAGAAGGCGCTGGACTAGGTCTAAATGAGCAGTTCTTC. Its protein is CASSLEGAGLGLNEQFF.

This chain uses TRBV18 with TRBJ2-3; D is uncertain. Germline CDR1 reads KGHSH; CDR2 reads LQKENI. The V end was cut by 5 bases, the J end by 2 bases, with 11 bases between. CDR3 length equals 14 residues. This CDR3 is CASSYGPDTDTQYF. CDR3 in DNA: TGTGCCAGCTCATATGGTCCGGACACAGATACGCAGTATTTT.

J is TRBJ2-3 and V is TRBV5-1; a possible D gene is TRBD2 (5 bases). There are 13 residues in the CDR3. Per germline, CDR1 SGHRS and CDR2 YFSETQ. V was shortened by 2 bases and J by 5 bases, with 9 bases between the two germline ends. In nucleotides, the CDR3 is TGCGCCAGCAGCTTCACTAGTAGAGATACGCAGTATTTT. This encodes CASSFTSRDTQYF.

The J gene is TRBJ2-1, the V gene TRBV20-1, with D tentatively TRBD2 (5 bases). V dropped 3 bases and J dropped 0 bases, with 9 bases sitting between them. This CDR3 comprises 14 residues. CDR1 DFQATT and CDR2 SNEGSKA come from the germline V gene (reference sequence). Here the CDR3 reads CSASIRDSYNEQFF. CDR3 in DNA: TGCAGTGCTAGTATACGGGACTCCTACAATGAGCAGTTCTTC.

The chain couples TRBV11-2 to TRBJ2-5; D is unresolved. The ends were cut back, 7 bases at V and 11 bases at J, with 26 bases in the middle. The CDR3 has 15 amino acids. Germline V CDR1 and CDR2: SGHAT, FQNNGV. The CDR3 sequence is CASTTMERLYNEQYF. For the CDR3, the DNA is TGTGCCAGCACCACCATGGAACGGCTGTACAATGAGCAGTACTTC.

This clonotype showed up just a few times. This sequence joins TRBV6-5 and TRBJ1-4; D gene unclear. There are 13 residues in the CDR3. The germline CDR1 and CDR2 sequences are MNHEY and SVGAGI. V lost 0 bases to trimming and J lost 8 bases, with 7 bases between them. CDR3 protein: CASSYSNGEKLFF. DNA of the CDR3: TGTGCCAGCAGTTACTCGAATGGGGAAAAACTGTTTTTT.

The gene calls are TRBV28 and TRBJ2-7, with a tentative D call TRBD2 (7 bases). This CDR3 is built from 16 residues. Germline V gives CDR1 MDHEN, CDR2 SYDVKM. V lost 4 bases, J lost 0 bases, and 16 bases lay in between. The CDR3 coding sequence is TGTGCCAGCAGTTCCGTTGGGGGGGGCTCCTCCTACGAGCAGTACTTC. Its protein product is CASSSVGGGSSYEQYF.

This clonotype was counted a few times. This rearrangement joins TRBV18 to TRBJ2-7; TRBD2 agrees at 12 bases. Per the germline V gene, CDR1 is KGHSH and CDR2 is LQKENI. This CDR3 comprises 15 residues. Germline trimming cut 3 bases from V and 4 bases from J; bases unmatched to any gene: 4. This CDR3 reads CASSPRLAGVYEQYF. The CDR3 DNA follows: TGTGCCAGCTCACCGCGACTAGCGGGAGTATACGAGCAGTACTTC.

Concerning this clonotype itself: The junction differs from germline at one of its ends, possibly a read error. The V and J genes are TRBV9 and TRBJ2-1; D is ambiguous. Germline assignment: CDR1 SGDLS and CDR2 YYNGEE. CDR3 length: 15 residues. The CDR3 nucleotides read TGTGCCGGCAGCTGTGACTGGAACTCCTACAATGAGCAGTTCTTC. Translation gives CAGSCDWNSYNEQFF. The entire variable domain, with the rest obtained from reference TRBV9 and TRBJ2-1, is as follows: DSGVTQTPKHLITATGQRVTLRCSPRSGDLSVYWYQQSLDQGLQFLIQYYNGEERAKGNILERFSAQQFPDLHSELNLSSLELGDSALYFCAGSCDWNSYNEQFFGPGTRLTVL.